This is a list of T cell receptor beta chains from one sample in a study of T cells in Graves' hyperthyroidism and ophthalmopathy. TCRdb used MiXCR to reprocess the multiplex PCR reads, holding one entry per CDR3 protein. The data show some 770,000 distinct CDR3 sequences, about 17% seen once. Sequencing was performed on blood. Receptor source: a man aged 18 to 29 with Graves' hyperthyroidism. Each CDR3 is given with its conserved first and last residue. Fields, in order: V gene, J gene, clone size, D gene, CDR3 protein, CDR3 DNA. D genes are given only for firm matches. Clone size is stated in some rows and not others, as once, few, many or a class when expanded.

TRBV20-1,TRBJ2-7,few,TRBD2,CSARSGYTYEQYF,TGCAGTGCCCGTAGCGGGTACACCTACGAGCAGTACTTC
TRBV20-1,TRBJ2-5,many,.,CSAREGGPQETQYF,TGCAGTGCTAGAGAAGGGGGGCCCCAAGAGACCCAGTACTTC
TRBV19,TRBJ1-2,few,.,CASSDSVGNYGYTF,TGTGCCAGTAGTGACTCCGTTGGCAACTATGGCTACACCTTC
TRBV9,TRBJ2-1,few,TRBD2,CASSVALAGVEQFF,TGTGCCAGCAGCGTAGCTCTAGCGGGAGTTGAGCAGTTCTTC
TRBV28,TRBJ1-1,.,TRBD1,CASRLPGTGGTEAFF,TGTGCCAGCAGGCTACCCGGGACAGGGGGCACTGAAGCTTTCTTT
TRBV7-9,TRBJ2-7,many,TRBD1,CASSPRTGGAGEQYF,TGTGCCAGCAGCCCAAGGACAGGGGGCGCGGGAGAGCAGTACTTC
TRBV7-6,TRBJ2-2,once,.,CASSLAGGQITGELFF,TGTGCCAGCAGCTTAGCGGGGGGACAGATCACCGGGGAGCTGTTTTTT
TRBV5-1,TRBJ2-1,few,TRBD2,CASSLGLAAVNEQFF,TGCGCCAGCAGCCTGGGACTAGCGGCAGTCAATGAGCAGTTCTTC
TRBV28,TRBJ2-2,.,.,CATLGSSNTGELFF,TGTGCCACCCTCGGCTCCTCGAACACCGGGGAGCTGTTTTTT
TRBV27,TRBJ2-2,few,.,CASSVRASEEGGELFF,TGTGCCAGCAGTGTAAGGGCTAGCGAGGAAGGCGGGGAGCTGTTTTTT
TRBV11-2,TRBJ1-2,few,TRBD1,CASSLWPGGTNGYTF,TGTGCCAGCAGCTTATGGCCAGGGGGTACCAATGGCTACACCTTC